This TCR beta chain was found in a study of neurological immune-mediated disorders. Study-wide findings and caveats: Multiple sclerosis was found to have the least TCR clonal expansion, below healthy controls, and HTLV-1-associated myelopathy the most. The absence of any CDR3 amino acid sequence shared by expanded clones across subjects suggests that repertoires were private in all groups.

CDR3 length equals 13 residues. The cDNA came from 5'RACE, which used 10-nucleotide random UMIs. TCRdb reprocessed the 5' RACE reads with MiXCR, giving one entry per CDR3 protein. The sample lists tens of thousands of distinct CDR3 sequences; about a tenth were seen once. This clonotype was picked up many times. Its antigen is unknown. Unsorted libraries were prepared from 2 million PBMCs held at -80 C. This chain joins TRBV21-1 and TRBJ2-7; TRBD1, as called in the table, went unchecked against the DNA. TRBV21-1 is a listed pseudogene. The specimen sequenced was PBMCs. The origin of this receptor is a woman in her forties with HTLV-1-associated myelopathy (HAM/TSP). This CDR3 is CASTLTDHYEQYF. The CDR3 region has the DNA TGTGCCAGCACCCTGACAGACCACTACGAGCAGTACTTC.